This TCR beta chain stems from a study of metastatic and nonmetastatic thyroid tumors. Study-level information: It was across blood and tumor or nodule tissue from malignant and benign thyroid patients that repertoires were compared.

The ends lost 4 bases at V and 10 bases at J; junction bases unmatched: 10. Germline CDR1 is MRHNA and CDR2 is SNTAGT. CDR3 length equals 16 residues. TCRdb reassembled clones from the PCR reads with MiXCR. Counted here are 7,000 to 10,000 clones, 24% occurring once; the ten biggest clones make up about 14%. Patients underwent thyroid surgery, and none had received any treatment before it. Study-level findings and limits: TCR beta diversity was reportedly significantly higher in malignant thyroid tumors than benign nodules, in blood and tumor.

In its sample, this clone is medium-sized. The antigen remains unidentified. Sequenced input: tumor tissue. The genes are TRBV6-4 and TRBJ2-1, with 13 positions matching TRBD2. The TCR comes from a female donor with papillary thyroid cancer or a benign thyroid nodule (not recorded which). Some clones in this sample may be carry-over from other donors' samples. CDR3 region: CASSGIGTSGVGEQFF. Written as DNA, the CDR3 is TGTGCCAGCAGTGGAATTGGGACTAGCGGGGTAGGAGAGCAGTTCTTC.